This T cell receptor beta chain was retrieved from a study of T cell responses to AZD1222 COVID-19 vaccine. TCRdb keeps only in-frame clones here, not all; method: immunoSEQ multiplex PCR. The sample includes more than 70,000 clones, about 88% seen only once; the top ten take less than 5%. Germline V gene sequence: CDR1 SGHRS, CDR2 YFSETQ. The V and J ends lost 2 bases and 5 bases, in that order; junction bases with no gene match: 8. This CDR3 comprises 15 residues. The sequencing here drew on peripheral blood, taken 28 days after the second AZD1222 dose. The sequence was collected from an adult who received the AZD1222 COVID-19 vaccine. The chain combines TRBV5-1 with TRBJ2-7; 9 bases are shared with TRBD1. The CDR3 DNA reads as TGCGCCAGCAGCTTTGGGACAGGGAGTTACGACGAGCAGTACTTC. It specifies CASSFGTGSYDEQYF. Full variable domain (missing parts from reference TRBV5-1 and TRBJ2-7): KAGVTQTPRYLIKTRGQQVTLSCSPISGHRSVSWYQQTPGQGLQFLFEYFSETQRNKGNFPGRFSGRQFSNSRSEMNVSTLELGDSALYLCASSFGTGSYDEQYFGPGTRLTVT.